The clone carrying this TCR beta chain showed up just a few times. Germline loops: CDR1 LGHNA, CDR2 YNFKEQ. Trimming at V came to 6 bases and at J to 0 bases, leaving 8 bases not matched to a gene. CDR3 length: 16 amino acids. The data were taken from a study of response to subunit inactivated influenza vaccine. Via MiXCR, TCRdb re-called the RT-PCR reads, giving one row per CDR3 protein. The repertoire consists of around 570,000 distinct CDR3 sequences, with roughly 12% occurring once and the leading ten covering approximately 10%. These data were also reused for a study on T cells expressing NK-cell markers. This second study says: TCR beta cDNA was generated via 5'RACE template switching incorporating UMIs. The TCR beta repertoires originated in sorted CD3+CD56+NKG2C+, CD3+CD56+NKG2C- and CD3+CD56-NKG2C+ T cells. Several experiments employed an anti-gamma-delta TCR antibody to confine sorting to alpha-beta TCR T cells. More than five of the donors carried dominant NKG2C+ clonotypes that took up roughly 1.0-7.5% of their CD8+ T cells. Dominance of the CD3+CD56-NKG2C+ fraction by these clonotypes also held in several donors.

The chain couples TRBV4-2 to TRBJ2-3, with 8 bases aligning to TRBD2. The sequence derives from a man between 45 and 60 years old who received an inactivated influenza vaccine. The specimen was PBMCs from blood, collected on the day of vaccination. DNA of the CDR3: TGTGCCAGCAGGGCCACGGCGGGGGGTAGCACAGATACGCAGTATTTT. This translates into CASRATAGGSTDTQYF.